Sequencing of this T cell receptor beta chain was carried out in a study of graft-versus-host responses after intestinal transplantation. At the level of the study: All recipients got anti-thymocyte globulin induction, then tacrolimus and steroids for approximately 3 years.

This clone was seen a few times. The data were produced by immunoSEQ multiplex PCR, yet TCRdb's version contains in-frame clones alone and is incomplete. In the table there are about 15,000 clones, 25% to 40% of which are singletons. Study-level findings and limits: Early after transplant, HvG declines were associated with peak levels of circulating GvH clones.

CDR1 SQVTM and CDR2 ANQGSEA come from the germline V gene. This CDR3 is built from 14 residues. V was pared by 5 bases and J by 7 bases, with 10 bases of the junction left unmatched. The authors seeded around 200,000 CFSE-labeled responder cells together with around 200,000 irradiated stimulator cells tagged with violet dye. Sorting of proliferating CFSE-low CD3+CD4+ and CD3+CD8+ responders took place after the reaction. The sequence came from a human patient who received an intestinal transplant. The V call is TRBV29-1, the J call TRBJ2-1, with 8 bases lining up with TRBD1. The material sequenced was alloreactive CD8+ T cells from a mixed lymphocyte reaction culture, taken before intestinal transplant. Subset of the sample: CFSE-low proliferating T cells sorted from approximately six-day pre-transplant mixed lymphocyte reaction (GvH or HvG direction). The CDR3 sequence is CSVLIGQGGNEQFF. The CDR3 coding sequence is TGCAGCGTTCTTATTGGACAGGGAGGAAATGAGCAGTTCTTC.